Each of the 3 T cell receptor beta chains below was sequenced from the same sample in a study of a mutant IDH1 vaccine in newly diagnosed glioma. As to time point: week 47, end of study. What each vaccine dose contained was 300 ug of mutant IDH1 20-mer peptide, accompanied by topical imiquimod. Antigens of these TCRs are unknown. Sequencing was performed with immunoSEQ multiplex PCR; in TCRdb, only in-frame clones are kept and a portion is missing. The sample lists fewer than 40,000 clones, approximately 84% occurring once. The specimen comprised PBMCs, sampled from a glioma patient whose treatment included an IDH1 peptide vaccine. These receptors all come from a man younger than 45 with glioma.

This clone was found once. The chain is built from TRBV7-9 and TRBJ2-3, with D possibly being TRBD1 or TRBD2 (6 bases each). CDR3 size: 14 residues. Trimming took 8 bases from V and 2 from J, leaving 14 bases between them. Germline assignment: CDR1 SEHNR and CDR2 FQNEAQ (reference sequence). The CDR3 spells CASAERGATDTQYF. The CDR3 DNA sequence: TGTGCCAGCGCCGAGAGGGGGGCCACAGATACGCAGTATTTT. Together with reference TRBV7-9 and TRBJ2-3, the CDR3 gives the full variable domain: DTGVSQNPRHKITKRGQNVTFRCDPISEHNRLYWYRQTLGQGPEFLTYFQNEAQLEKSRLLSDRFSAERPKGSFSTLEIQRTEQGDSAMYLCASAERGATDTQYFGPGTRLTVL.

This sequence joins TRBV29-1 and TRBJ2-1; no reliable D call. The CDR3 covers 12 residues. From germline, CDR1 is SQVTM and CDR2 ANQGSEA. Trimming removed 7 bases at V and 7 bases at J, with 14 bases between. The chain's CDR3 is CSGVIPLNEQFF. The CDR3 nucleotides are TGCAGCGGGGTGATACCCCTAAATGAGCAGTTCTTC.

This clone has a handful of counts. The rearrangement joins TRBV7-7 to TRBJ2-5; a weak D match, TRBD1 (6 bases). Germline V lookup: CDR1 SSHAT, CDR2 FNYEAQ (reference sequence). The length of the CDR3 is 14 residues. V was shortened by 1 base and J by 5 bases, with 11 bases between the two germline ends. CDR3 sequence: CASSLGAGDETQYF. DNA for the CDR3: TGTGCCAGCAGCTTAGGGGCAGGGGACGAGACCCAGTACTTC.